The 30 T cell receptor beta chains below all came from one sample that was sequenced in a study of cytomegalovirus exposure and HLA in healthy donors. The PCR used 60 Vbeta and 13 Jbeta primers. Method: immunoSEQ multiplex PCR; TCRdb's copy keeps in-frame clones and lacks some. The sample lists around 250,000 clones, 70% to 90% seen once, with less than 9% in the top ten. What was sequenced was PBMCs. These receptors all stem from a woman aged 60-70 years in good health and CMV-seropositive.

The V gene is TRBV6-1, the J gene TRBJ1-2; unclear D gene. Germline CDR1 and CDR2: MNHNS and SASEGT. Trimming stripped 1 base from V and 4 bases from J, with 13 bases between. The CDR3 runs 15 residues. As DNA, the CDR3 is TGTGCCAGCAGTGAAGGGGCCGGACTCTTCTATGGCTACACCTTC. It yields the protein CASSEGAGLFYGYTF.

The rearrangement links TRBV7-2 to TRBJ1-3, with TRBD1 matching 7 bases. V lost 4 bases and J lost 4; bases outside the gene matches: 10. This CDR3 is built from 16 residues. Germline loops: CDR1 SGHTA, CDR2 FQGNSA. The CDR3 reads CASSSRQGPYGNTIYF. The CDR3 DNA reads as TGTGCCAGCAGCTCGCGACAGGGACCCTACGGAAACACCATATATTTT.

The J gene is TRBJ2-5, the V gene TRBV28; 7 bases are shared with TRBD1. With V trimmed by 5 bases and J by 3 bases, 9 bases remained unmatched. The CDR3 covers 15 residues. Germline CDR1 and CDR2: MDHEN and SYDVKM. CDR3 loop: CASSGTERVEETQYF. CDR3 nucleotides: TGTGCCAGCAGTGGGACAGAGAGAGTTGAAGAGACCCAGTACTTC.

About this clone: In the same sample, other DNA sequences code for this CDR3. The rearrangement links TRBV28 to TRBJ2-5; D gene unclear. Germline V CDR1 and CDR2: MDHEN, SYDVKM. With 3 bases removed from V and 4 bases from J, the gap between germline ends came to 6 bases. This CDR3 contains 12 residues. CDR3 residues: CASSLSGETQYF. DNA of the CDR3: TGTGCCAGCAGTTTGTCGGGAGAGACCCAGTACTTC. Full variable domain (remainder filled in from reference TRBV28 and TRBJ2-5): DVKVTQSSRYLVKRTGEKVFLECVQDMDHENMFWYRQDPGLGLRLIYFSYDVKMKEKGDIPEGYSVSREKKERFSLILESASTNQTSMYLCASSLSGETQYFGPGTRLLVL.

The chain is built from TRBV18 and TRBJ1-2; D gene unclear. V was clipped by 3 bases and J by 1 base, with 6 bases between them. Germline V gene lookup returns CDR1 KGHSH and CDR2 LQKENI. The CDR3 runs 13 residues. In DNA, the CDR3 is TGTGCCAGCTCACCGATCGGTAACTATGGCTACACCTTC. Translating gives CASSPIGNYGYTF.

This rearrangement joins TRBV9 to TRBJ2-6; 7 positions match TRBD1. V gave up 4 bases and J gave up 2 bases; unmatched junction bases: 6. The CDR3 is 16 amino acids. Per germline, CDR1 SGDLS and CDR2 YYNGEE. The CDR3 sequence is CASSLVTGAGANVLTF. CDR3 DNA: TGTGCCAGCAGCTTAGTTACAGGGGCTGGGGCCAACGTCCTGACTTTC.

The V gene is TRBV2, the J gene TRBJ2-2; TRBD1 matches 10 bases. The length of the CDR3 is 15 residues. Per germline, CDR1 SNHLY and CDR2 FYNNEI. V was pared by 6 bases and J by 7 bases, with 8 bases of the junction left unmatched. In DNA, the CDR3 is TGTGCCAGCAGCCTCGACAGGGGGCAAAACGGGGAGCTGTTTTTT. Protein sequence: CASSLDRGQNGELFF.

V usage is TRBV6-1 and J usage is TRBJ2-7; D is possibly TRBD1 (7 bases). Germline loops: CDR1 MNHNS, CDR2 SASEGT. V was trimmed by 6 bases and J by 3 bases, leaving 12 bases between them. CDR3 length equals 13 residues. In nucleotides, the CDR3 is TGTGCCAGCAGGGAGGGACAGCGCTACGAGCAGTACTTC. Encoded protein: CASREGQRYEQYF.

The J gene is TRBJ1-1, the V gene TRBV2; D not certain. Germline V gives CDR1 SNHLY, CDR2 FYNNEI. The CDR3 totals 14 residues. The ends were cut back, 7 bases at V and 4 bases at J, with 16 bases in the middle. CDR3 protein: CASIPAGVGTEAFF. CDR3 coding DNA: TGTGCCAGCATCCCCGCCGGGGTAGGCACTGAAGCTTTCTTT.

This clone was seen a single time. V usage is TRBV7-3 and J usage is TRBJ2-3; 14 nucleotides line up with TRBD2. Germline V gives CDR1 SGHTA, CDR2 FQGTGA. The V gene end was trimmed by 3 bases and the J gene end by 4 bases; junction bases not matched to a gene: 3. The CDR3 is made up of 16 amino acids. In DNA, the CDR3 is TGTGCCAGCAGCTTCCGACTAGCGGGAGGGCCAGATACGCAGTATTTT. Translated, it gives CASSFRLAGGPDTQYF.

The chain joins TRBV5-1 to TRBJ2-7, with D possibly matching TRBD1 (5 bases). Germline-derived CDR1 and CDR2 are SGHRS and YFSETQ. V gave up 0 bases and J gave up 3 bases, with 7 bases separating them. The CDR3 spans 13 residues. The CDR3 DNA reads as TGCGCCAGCAGCTTGGGCGGACACTACGAGCAGTACTTC. It encodes CASSLGGHYEQYF.

The chain links TRBV2 to TRBJ1-2, with D perhaps matching TRBD1 (6 bases). Germline values: CDR1 SNHLY, CDR2 FYNNEI. This CDR3 comprises 14 residues. V was shortened by 0 bases and J by 8 bases, with 13 bases between the two germline ends. The CDR3 reads CASSEAVDSWGYTF. The CDR3 nucleotides are TGTGCCAGCAGTGAAGCGGTGGACAGTTGGGGCTACACCTTC.

The chain links TRBV27 to TRBJ2-2, with unresolved D. Trimming removed 5 bases from V and 7 bases from J, with 8 bases in between. CDR1 is MNHEY and CDR2 is SMNVEV in the germline V gene (reference sequence). The CDR3 runs 12 residues. CDR3 sequence (DNA): TGTGCCAGCAGTCTTACCAGCGGGGAGCTGTTTTTT. The encoded protein is CASSLTSGELFF.

This clone was detected only once. The chain is built from TRBV6-5 and TRBJ2-2, with no clear D. The J call is uncertain, as TRBJ1-3 better fits the DNA end. Per germline, CDR1 MNHEY and CDR2 SVGAGI. The CDR3 runs to 13 residues. In DNA form, the CDR3 reads TGTGCCAGCGCCGCAGACTCTGGAAACACCATATATTTT. Protein sequence: CASAADSGNTIYF.

The chain links TRBV25-1 to TRBJ1-3; 8 bases are shared with TRBD1. V was pared by 6 bases and J by 3 bases, with 4 bases of the junction left unmatched. The CDR3 is made up of 14 amino acids. Per germline, CDR1 MGHDK and CDR2 SYGVNS. CDR3 nucleotide sequence: TGTGCCAGCAGCCCGACAGGGGTTGGAAACACCATATATTTT. It specifies CASSPTGVGNTIYF.

This sequence joins TRBV7-8 and TRBJ2-7, with 8 bases identical to TRBD1. Germline CDR1 reads SGHVS; CDR2 reads FQNEAQ. This CDR3 has 15 amino acids. The junction had 5 bases not matched to a gene; V was cut back by 2 bases and J by 2 bases. In nucleotides, the CDR3 is TGTGCCAGCAGCTTATACAGGGGGATGACCTACGAGCAGTACTTC. Protein product: CASSLYRGMTYEQYF. Looking up the rest from reference TRBV7-8 and TRBJ2-7 gives the full variable domain: GAGVSQSPRYKVAKRGQDVALRCDPISGHVSLFWYQQALGQGPEFLTYFQNEAQLDKSGLPSDRFFAERPEGSVSTLKIQRTQQEDSAVYLCASSLYRGMTYEQYFGPGTRLTVT.

The chain employs TRBV5-1 and TRBJ1-4; a possible D gene is TRBD1 (5 bases). Deletions cut 5 bases from V and 8 bases from J, with 10 bases between. Germline CDR1 is SGHRS and CDR2 is YFSETQ. The CDR3 is 12 residues long. In nucleotides, the CDR3 is TGCGCCAGCAGAGGGGAGGGGGAAAAACTGTTTTTT. The encoded protein is CASRGEGEKLFF.

The chain is built from TRBV6-1 and TRBJ2-7; D is unresolved. Germline V gives CDR1 MNHNS, CDR2 SASEGT. This CDR3 contains 13 residues. V was shortened by 2 bases and J by 2 bases, with 7 bases between the two germline ends. The CDR3 loop is CASSEQAPYEQYF. The DNA of the CDR3 is TGTGCCAGCAGTGAACAGGCCCCCTACGAGCAGTACTTC.

The V and J genes are TRBV7-9 and TRBJ2-2, with 7 nucleotides matching TRBD1. V lost 4 bases and J lost 3; bases outside the gene matches: 5. This CDR3 is 15 amino acids long. The germline V gene encodes CDR1 SEHNR and CDR2 FQNEAQ (reference sequence). This chain's CDR3 is CASSSSGTDTGELFF. DNA of the CDR3: TGTGCCAGCAGCTCTTCCGGGACAGACACCGGGGAGCTGTTTTTT. The variable domain in full, with the rest retrieved from reference TRBV7-9 and TRBJ2-2, is DTGVSQNPRHKITKRGQNVTFRCDPISEHNRLYWYRQTLGQGPEFLTYFQNEAQLEKSRLLSDRFSAERPKGSFSTLEIQRTEQGDSAMYLCASSSSGTDTGELFFGEGSRLTVL.

The chain is built from TRBV30 and TRBJ1-2; 9 bases are shared with TRBD1. Germline V CDR1 and CDR2: GTSNPN, SVGIG (reference sequence). This CDR3 is built from 16 residues. The V and J ends lost 3 bases and 1 base, in that order; junction bases with no gene match: 9. The DNA of the CDR3 is TGTGCCTGGAGCCTTAGACAGGGGGGCTTTAACTATGGCTACACCTTC. Translating gives CAWSLRQGGFNYGYTF.

The chain joins TRBV7-9 to TRBJ1-6; possible D gene TRBD1, 6 bases. The CDR3 covers 15 residues. Trimming left V 5 bases short and J 3 bases short, with 11 bases between. CDR1 is SEHNR and CDR2 is FQNEAQ in the germline V gene (reference sequence). CDR3 nucleotides: TGTGCCAGCAGCCTCGACAGGATCTATAATTCACCCCTCCACTTT. It yields the protein CASSLDRIYNSPLHF.

The gene calls are TRBV28 and TRBJ2-3; 7 nucleotides agree with TRBD2. The CDR3 runs to 15 residues. With V trimmed by 1 base and J by 3 bases, 4 bases remained unmatched. Germline CDR1 MDHEN, CDR2 SYDVKM. CDR3 DNA sequence: TGTGCCAGCAGTTTATTTGCGGGAGCAACAGATACGCAGTATTTT. It yields the protein CASSLFAGATDTQYF. Based on the CDR3 plus reference TRBV28 and TRBJ2-3, the full variable domain is DVKVTQSSRYLVKRTGEKVFLECVQDMDHENMFWYRQDPGLGLRLIYFSYDVKMKEKGDIPEGYSVSREKKERFSLILESASTNQTSMYLCASSLFAGATDTQYFGPGTRLTVL.

This clone came up a few times. The chain joins TRBV11-2 to TRBJ1-3; 7 nucleotides line up with TRBD1. CDR1 is SGHAT and CDR2 is FQNNGV in the germline V gene. The CDR3 covers 15 residues. Trimming took 3 bases from V and 4 from J; bases not matched to a gene: 6. DNA of the CDR3: TGTGCCAGCAGCTTTAAACAGGGGAAAGGAAACACCATATATTTT. Protein product: CASSFKQGKGNTIYF.

The V and J genes are TRBV7-9 and TRBJ1-3; the D is unclear. The CDR3 totals 18 residues. Germline V CDR1 and CDR2: SEHNR, FQNEAQ (reference sequence). V was shortened by 2 bases and J by 0 bases, with 17 bases between the two germline ends. The CDR3 loop is CASSLSRPGALSGNTIYF. In nucleotides, the CDR3 is TGTGCCAGCAGCTTAAGTCGTCCCGGAGCCCTCTCTGGAAACACCATATATTTT. Full variable domain (outside the CDR3, taken from reference TRBV7-9 and TRBJ1-3): DTGVSQNPRHKITKRGQNVTFRCDPISEHNRLYWYRQTLGQGPEFLTYFQNEAQLEKSRLLSDRFSAERPKGSFSTLEIQRTEQGDSAMYLCASSLSRPGALSGNTIYFGEGSWLTVV.

Worth noting for this clone: One junction end does not reproduce the germline sequence, and a read error may be involved. The rearrangement links TRBV7-9 to TRBJ2-7; the match to TRBD1 covers 9 bases. CDR1 is SEHNR, CDR2 FQNEAQ, per germline (reference sequence). The CDR3 has 14 amino acids. The CDR3 DNA reads TGTTCCAGCAGCTTAGAGGGACAGGGCTACGAGCAGTACTTC. Translating gives CSSSLEGQGYEQYF.

V is TRBV5-1 and J is TRBJ2-7, with D hard to call. The CDR3 runs to 13 residues. The germline V gene has CDR1 SGHRS and CDR2 YFSETQ. Trimming left V 5 bases short and J 2 bases short, with 11 bases between. The CDR3: CASSTEETYEQYF. The CDR3 DNA follows: TGCGCCAGCAGTACCGAAGAGACCTACGAGCAGTACTTC.

The chain recombines TRBV5-1 with TRBJ2-5; D possibly corresponds to TRBD2 (6 bases). CDR3 size: 15 residues. The V gene lost 0 bases and the J gene lost 4 bases, with 13 bases spanning the gap. Germline lookup yields CDR1 SGHRS and CDR2 YFSETQ. The CDR3 is CASSLETGVRETQYF. CDR3 nucleotide sequence: TGCGCCAGCAGCTTGGAAACGGGAGTGAGAGAGACCCAGTACTTC.

The CDR3 sequence is CASSSARNTEAFF. DNA of the CDR3: TGTGCCAGCAGCTCCGCTAGGAACACTGAAGCTTTCTTT. This rearrangement joins TRBV27 to TRBJ1-1; D gene ambiguous. Trimming took 6 bases from V and 1 from J, leaving 9 bases between them. CDR3 length: 13 residues. Germline CDR1 and CDR2: MNHEY and SMNVEV (reference sequence).

The gene calls are TRBV11-3 and TRBJ2-1; no clear D. The CDR3 totals 13 residues. The germline CDR1 and CDR2 sequences are SGHNT and YENEEA. Trimming removed 2 bases at V and 10 bases at J, with 12 bases between. CDR3: CASSLWSGFEQFF. CDR3 nucleotides: TGTGCCAGCAGCTTATGGTCGGGTTTCGAGCAGTTCTTC. Combining the CDR3 with reference TRBV11-3 and TRBJ2-1 gives the whole variable domain EAGVVQSPRYKIIEKKQPVAFWCNPISGHNTLYWYLQNLGQGPELLIRYENEEAVDDSQLPKDRFSAERLKGVDSTLKIQPAELGDSAVYLCASSLWSGFEQFFGPGTRLTVL.

The chain links TRBV4-1 to TRBJ2-2; no definite D call. Germline-derived CDR1 and CDR2 are MGHRA and YSYEKL. The CDR3 contains 16 residues. The germline V and J ends were trimmed by 1 base and 1 base, with 10 bases remaining between them. The CDR3 DNA sequence: TGCGCCAGCAGCCAAGCTGGCCGAGGGAACACCGGGGAGCTGTTTTTT. It codes for CASSQAGRGNTGELFF.